This entry features one TCR beta chain sequence. TCRdb redid the calling of the RT-PCR reads with MiXCR, one entry per CDR3 protein. This table has tens of thousands of distinct CDR3 sequences, roughly 52% appearing once. The V end lost 0 bases, the J end lost 5 bases, and 8 bases lay between the germline ends. Germline CDR1 reads MNHNY; CDR2 reads SVGAGI (reference sequence). This CDR3 has 14 residues. These data are taken from a study of patients and donors after allogeneic stem cell transplantation. Sequences were obtained from blood, either unsorted or a sorted T cell fraction (not recorded which). The chain couples TRBV6-6 to TRBJ1-5; no clear D gene. The receptor's source is a human donor who was either an allogeneic HSCT recipient or a stem cell or donor lymphocyte infusion donor (not recorded which). It is not recorded whose cells these are; they may come from a transplant donor. CDR3 nucleotide sequence: TGTGCCAGCAGTTACTCATTCGGGGATCAGCCCCAGCATTTT. This translates into CASSYSFGDQPQHF.